Each of the 9 T cell receptor beta chains below was sequenced from the same sample in a study of blood T cell repertoires in COVID-19 (dated by TCRdb to about 2020). Library preparation employed the immunoSEQ multiplex PCR assay. TCRdb re-hosts the immuneACCESS table, in-frame sequences only. Its copies lack some clones; in the studies checked, an unresolved V gene accounts for under half of them, and the cause for the rest is not known. For this sample the table gives 190,000 or so clones, of which around nine tenths were detected only once. The leading ten clones occupy 0.88% of the sample. The sequenced sample consisted of peripheral blood. The receptors were gathered from a woman under 30 who had recovered from COVID-19.

The CDR3 DNA reads as TGTGCCACCAGTGATCGGGGGGCGGTCAGCACAGATACGCAGTATTTT. Residues: CATSDRGAVSTDTQYF. V usage is TRBV24-1 and J usage is TRBJ2-3; possible D gene TRBD2, 7 bases. Germline V lookup: CDR1 KGHDR, CDR2 SFDVKD. V shed 3 bases and J shed 0 bases, with 12 bases lying between them. This CDR3 has 16 residues.

This chain joins TRBV9 and TRBJ2-2; 9 bases are shared with TRBD2. Germline CDR1 is SGDLS and CDR2 is YYNGEE. The CDR3 sequence is 15 residues long. V was pared by 4 bases and J by 6 bases, with 7 bases of the junction left unmatched. CDR3 loop: CASSPVLAGSGELFF. CDR3 in DNA: TGTGCCAGCAGCCCGGTTCTAGCGGGATCCGGGGAGCTGTTTTTT. The whole variable domain, filled in from reference TRBV9 and TRBJ2-2, reads DSGVTQTPKHLITATGQRVTLRCSPRSGDLSVYWYQQSLDQGLQFLIQYYNGEERAKGNILERFSAQQFPDLHSELNLSSLELGDSALYFCASSPVLAGSGELFFGEGSRLTVL.

The chain employs TRBV5-6 and TRBJ1-1; TRBD1 is a possible D gene (6 bases). The length of the CDR3 is 14 residues. Trimming shortened V by 0 bases and J by 4 bases, and 10 bases separated the two germline ends. Germline assignment: CDR1 SGHDT and CDR2 YYEEEE. The CDR3 DNA reads TGTGCCAGCAGCTTGGGGGGGCCGGGCACTGAAGCTTTCTTT. Translation: CASSLGGPGTEAFF.

CDR3 sequence (DNA): TGCGCCAGCAGTCAATCCGCCGATGGGGGCCTCAGCTCCTACGAGCAGTACTTC. Its protein is CASSQSADGGLSSYEQYF. This rearrangement joins TRBV23-1 to TRBJ2-7; maybe TRBD1 (6 bases). TRBV23-1 carries the ORF label, with uncertain function. The CDR3 is made up of 18 amino acids. Trimming cost V 0 bases and J 0 bases, with 18 bases left between them.

The chain links TRBV19 to TRBJ2-2; 8 nucleotides line up with TRBD2. Germline V lookup: CDR1 LNHDA, CDR2 SQIVND (reference sequence). With V trimmed by 8 bases and J by 1 base, 15 bases remained unmatched. The CDR3 has 18 residues. CDR3 in amino acids: CASYPGRRGARNTGELFF. CDR3 coding DNA: TGTGCCAGTTACCCCGGTCGGCGGGGGGCCCGGAACACCGGGGAGCTGTTTTTT. The variable domain in full, completed from reference TRBV19 and TRBJ2-2, reads DGGITQSPKYLFRKEGQNVTLSCEQNLNHDAMYWYRQDPGQGLRLIYYSQIVNDFQKGDIAEGYSVSREKKESFPLTVTSAQKNPTAFYLCASYPGRRGARNTGELFFGEGSRLTVL.

V is TRBV7-2 and J is TRBJ2-1; 9 nucleotides align to TRBD2. Trimming removed 2 bases from V and 5 bases from J; junction bases left unmatched: 10. Germline loops: CDR1 SGHTA, CDR2 FQGNSA. The CDR3 is 17 residues long. The CDR3 sequence: CASSLRSGLATNNEQFF. In DNA form, the CDR3 reads TGTGCCAGCAGCTTAAGGTCAGGACTAGCGACTAACAATGAGCAGTTCTTC.

The chain combines TRBV7-9 with TRBJ2-5; 7 nucleotides line up with TRBD1. Germline CDR1 and CDR2: SEHNR and FQNEAQ (reference sequence). The CDR3 is made up of 14 amino acids. J was trimmed by 0 bases and V by 5 bases; bases with no gene match: 3. DNA for the CDR3: TGTGCCAGCAGCACAGGGACAGACCAAGAGACCCAGTACTTC. This codes for CASSTGTDQETQYF.

The chain has TRBV2 and TRBJ2-4; TRBD1 is a possible D gene (5 bases). CDR3 length equals 13 residues. Germline-derived CDR1 and CDR2 are SNHLY and FYNNEI. V was shortened by 7 bases and J by 8 bases, with 15 bases between the two germline ends. CDR3 protein: CASTRTQEDIQYF. CDR3 in DNA: TGTGCCAGCACCCGAACACAGGAAGACATTCAGTACTTC.

This CDR3 is CASSPGQGGPGETQYF. The CDR3 bases are TGTGCCAGCAGCCCCGGACAGGGCGGACCGGGAGAGACCCAGTACTTC. This chain joins TRBV11-2 and TRBJ2-5; 8 nucleotides line up with TRBD1. Germline CDR1 is SGHAT and CDR2 is FQNNGV. V lost 5 bases, J lost 4 bases, and 12 bases stayed unmatched. This CDR3 region has 16 residues. Full variable domain (missing parts from reference TRBV11-2 and TRBJ2-5): EAGVAQSPRYKIIEKRQSVAFWCNPISGHATLYWYQQILGQGPKLLIQFQNNGVVDDSQLPKDRFSAERLKGVDSTLKIQPAKLEDSAVYLCASSPGQGGPGETQYFGPGTRLLVL.